These T cell receptor beta chains were read from a single sample in a study of cytomegalovirus exposure and HLA in healthy donors. Measured with immunoSEQ multiplex PCR; TCRdb has only the in-frame clones, and not every one. The repertoire holds about 130,000 clones, with about 74% as singletons. Material: PBMCs. Receptor source: a middle-aged man in good health and CMV-seropositive. Each CDR3 is given with its conserved first and last residue. D genes are given only for firm matches. Size values are once, few and many counts, or a class for expanded clones, and some rows have none.

J gene: TRBJ2-7
D gene: TRBD2
V gene: TRBV10-3
clone size: -
CDR3 protein: CAISLAGGPGEQYF
CDR3 DNA: TGTGCCATCAGCCTAGCGGGGGGGCCGGGAGAGCAGTACTTC

J gene: TRBJ1-1
D gene: -
V gene: TRBV12-5
clone size: -
CDR3 protein: CASGLVAGQGEAFF
CDR3 DNA: TGTGCTAGTGGTTTGGTCGCGGGTCAAGGTGAAGCTTTCTTT

J gene: TRBJ1-5
D gene: -
V gene: TRBV15
clone size: -
CDR3 protein: CATSRDSFAGGNQPQHF
CDR3 DNA: TGTGCCACCAGCAGAGATTCTTTCGCGGGGGGAAATCAGCCCCAGCATTTT

J gene: TRBJ2-3
D gene: TRBD2
V gene: TRBV10-3
clone size: -
CDR3 protein: CAIRGRLAGRGPTDTQYF
CDR3 DNA: TGTGCCATCAGGGGCAGACTAGCGGGAAGGGGGCCCACAGATACGCAGTATTTT

J gene: TRBJ2-7
D gene: TRBD1
V gene: TRBV29-1
clone size: once
CDR3 protein: CSAGQGAGEQYF
CDR3 DNA: TGCAGCGCGGGACAGGGGGCTGGGGAGCAGTACTTC

J gene: TRBJ2-5
D gene: TRBD1
V gene: TRBV10-1
clone size: -
CDR3 protein: CASSGNPGTGDEETQYF
CDR3 DNA: TGCGCCAGCAGTGGGAACCCCGGGACAGGGGATGAAGAGACCCAGTACTTC

J gene: TRBJ2-1
D gene: -
V gene: TRBV5-1
clone size: -
CDR3 protein: CASSTQAYNEQFF
CDR3 DNA: TGCGCCAGCAGCACACAGGCCTACAATGAGCAGTTCTTC

J gene: TRBJ2-7
D gene: TRBD2
V gene: TRBV5-1
clone size: -
CDR3 protein: CASSLGPGAGGVYEQYF
CDR3 DNA: TGCGCCAGCAGCTTGGGACCAGGGGCGGGGGGCGTCTACGAGCAGTACTTC

J gene: TRBJ2-5
D gene: -
V gene: TRBV18
clone size: medium-sized
CDR3 protein: CASLEGHQETQYF
CDR3 DNA: TGTGCCAGCTTGGAGGGCCACCAAGAGACCCAGTACTTC

J gene: TRBJ2-7
D gene: -
V gene: TRBV7-9
clone size: once
CDR3 protein: CASSFRLPGKTYYEQYF
CDR3 DNA: TGTGCCAGCAGCTTTAGGTTACCGGGAAAGACCTATTACGAGCAGTACTTC

J gene: TRBJ1-1
D gene: TRBD1
V gene: TRBV28
clone size: -
CDR3 protein: CASSSRQGRNTEAFF
CDR3 DNA: TGTGCCAGCAGTTCCCGACAGGGGCGGAACACTGAAGCTTTCTTT

J gene: TRBJ2-1
D gene: TRBD2
V gene: TRBV7-2
clone size: -
CDR3 protein: CASPTLAGGFGNEQFF
CDR3 DNA: TGTGCCAGTCCGACCCTAGCGGGAGGCTTTGGCAATGAGCAGTTCTTC

J gene: TRBJ2-7
D gene: -
V gene: TRBV2
clone size: -
CDR3 protein: CASTIRGSEQYF
CDR3 DNA: TGTGCCAGCACCATAAGAGGAAGCGAGCAGTACTTC

J gene: TRBJ2-7
D gene: TRBD1
V gene: TRBV6-5
clone size: -
CDR3 protein: CASSYLQDRGYEQYF
CDR3 DNA: TGTGCCAGCAGTTACCTGCAGGACAGGGGTTACGAGCAGTACTTC